The 28 T cell receptor beta chains reported below all come from one sample, sequenced in a study of T cells in Graves' hyperthyroidism and ophthalmopathy. Researchers amplified the TCR beta CDR3 regions from RNA transcripts. The TCR CDR3 first-round RT-PCR relied on the HTBI primer set. TCRdb fed the multiplex PCR reads into MiXCR, producing one record per CDR3 protein. The data hold some 400,000 distinct CDR3 sequences, with roughly 19% observed a single time. The sequenced sample was blood. These receptors were obtained from a woman under 30 with Graves' hyperthyroidism.

This clonotype was observed a few times. A read error may produce the germline difference seen at one junction end. The chain joins TRBV24-1 to TRBJ2-7; D not resolved. Germline loops: CDR1 KGHDR, CDR2 SFDVKD. This CDR3 is built from 14 residues. Here the CDR3 reads CATSDPLESYDQYF. CDR3 in DNA: TGTGCCACCAGTGATCCCTTGGAGTCCTACGATCAGTACTTC.

This clonotype was picked up a small number of times. The gene calls are TRBV20-1 and TRBJ2-4; possible D gene TRBD1, 6 bases. Trimming took off 1 base at V and 6 bases at J, with 22 bases between the two ends. The CDR3 is made up of 17 amino acids. Germline CDR1 and CDR2: DFQATT and SNEGSKA (reference sequence). This chain's CDR3 is CSARGPRPGAPLNIQYF. The CDR3 region has the DNA TGCAGTGCTAGAGGGCCCCGTCCAGGGGCACCCCTAAACATTCAGTACTTC.

This clonotype was detected ten times or more. This rearrangement joins TRBV6-5 to TRBJ1-1; the D gene is possibly TRBD1 (5 bases). Trimming cost V 6 bases and J 3 bases, with 11 bases left between them. The CDR3 is 13 amino acids. CDR1 and CDR2 (germline): MNHEY, SVGAGI. The CDR3, as DNA: TGTGCCAGCAGGGGACTTCGGGACACTGAAGCTTTCTTT. It is translated as CASRGLRDTEAFF.

The table lists this clonotype with many counts. This chain uses TRBV20-1 with TRBJ2-7; weak D call: TRBD1 (5 bases). V was cut by 2 bases and J by 0 bases, with 11 bases left in between. The germline V gene encodes CDR1 DFQATT and CDR2 SNEGSKA (reference sequence). CDR3 length equals 14 residues. CDR3 protein: CSARKTASSYEQYF. The CDR3 nucleotides read TGCAGTGCTAGAAAGACAGCGTCCTCCTACGAGCAGTACTTC.

This clonotype was seen at least ten times. V is TRBV10-3 and J is TRBJ1-5; D not resolved. Germline V CDR1 and CDR2: ENHRY, SYGVKD. CDR3 size: 14 residues. Trimming pared 6 bases from V and 5 bases from J, leaving 14 bases between. The CDR3 nucleotides are TGTGCCATCAGAGGTGAGCGACTGGATCAGCCCCAGCATTTT. It codes for CAIRGERLDQPQHF.

This clonotype was seen many times. The V call is TRBV7-8, the J call TRBJ2-4; D remains ambiguous. V lost 4 bases to trimming and J lost 0 bases, with 10 bases between them. This CDR3 is 15 amino acids long. The germline CDR1 and CDR2 sequences are SGHVS and FQNEAQ. CDR3 protein: CASSSTMLAKNIQYF. CDR3 coding DNA: TGTGCCAGCAGCTCCACCATGTTAGCCAAAAACATTCAGTACTTC.

This clonotype occurred once. The chain employs TRBV20-1 and TRBJ2-5; 14 bases are shared with TRBD2. Germline CDR1 is DFQATT and CDR2 is SNEGSKA (reference sequence). Trimming removed 1 base from V and 2 bases from J; junction bases left unmatched: 3. The CDR3 spans 16 residues. This CDR3 is CSARGLAGGKQETQYF. The CDR3 nucleotides are TGCAGTGCTAGAGGACTAGCGGGAGGGAAACAAGAGACCCAGTACTTC.

This chain joins TRBV6-5 and TRBJ2-2, with 10 bases that match TRBD1. CDR1 is MNHEY, CDR2 SVGAGI, per germline. CDR3 length: 15 residues. The V segment lost 2 bases and the J segment 5 bases; nucleotides outside the gene matches: 2. CDR3 sequence (DNA): TGTGCCAGCAGTTACGACAGGGGGCCTACCGGGGAGCTGTTTTTT. The encoded protein is CASSYDRGPTGELFF.

This clonotype was counted ten times or more. The rearrangement joins TRBV14 to TRBJ1-2; D gene ambiguous. Germline CDR1 reads SGHDN; CDR2 reads FVKESK. CDR3 length equals 13 residues. The V gene lost 0 bases and the J gene lost 7 bases, with 9 bases spanning the gap. The CDR3 loop reads CASSQEAPRGYTF. Here the CDR3 DNA reads TGTGCCAGCAGCCAAGAGGCCCCACGTGGCTACACCTTC.

At least ten counts were recorded for this clonotype. This chain links TRBV20-1 with TRBJ2-7; D uncertain. There are 15 residues in the CDR3. V was pared by 0 bases and J by 0 bases, with 12 bases between. Per the germline V gene, CDR1 is DFQATT and CDR2 is SNEGSKA (reference sequence). In DNA form, the CDR3 reads TGCAGTGCTAGAGATTCTTCGGCGGTCTCCTACGAGCAGTACTTC. Its protein product is CSARDSSAVSYEQYF.

The V and J genes are TRBV7-3 and TRBJ1-1, with TRBD1 matching over 11 bases. CDR1 SGHTA and CDR2 FQGTGA come from the germline V gene. V shed 4 bases, J shed 7 bases, and the junction held 5 bases outside the gene matches. The CDR3 is 14 amino acids. As DNA, the CDR3 is TGTGCCAGCAGCTCCGGGACAGGGGGTGATGAAGCTTTCTTT. This codes for CASSSGTGGDEAFF.

This clonotype came up many times. The chain joins TRBV11-2 to TRBJ1-3, with D tentatively TRBD1 (5 bases). The CDR3 has 13 amino acids. V dropped 5 bases and J dropped 3 bases, with 8 bases sitting between them. CDR1 and CDR2 from the germline V gene are SGHAT and FQNNGV. CDR3 amino acids: CASSPTVGNTIYF. Here the CDR3 DNA reads TGTGCCAGCAGCCCGACAGTTGGAAACACCATATATTTT.

This clonotype was observed many times. At one boundary the junction diverges from the germline segment, which might be a read error. The rearrangement joins TRBV6-1 to TRBJ2-7; 7 bases are shared with TRBD1. Germline CDR1 MNHNS, CDR2 SASEGT. The CDR3 length is 13 residues. The CDR3 region is CASREDRVDEQYF. The CDR3 DNA reads as TGTGCCAGCAGAGAAGACAGGGTCGACGAGCAGTACTTC.

This clonotype was detected many times. This chain joins TRBV6-1 and TRBJ1-6; unclear D gene. Germline CDR1 reads MNHNS; CDR2 reads SASEGT. This CDR3 comprises 16 residues. V lost 6 bases and J 7 bases, leaving 19 bases between the germline ends. CDR3 in DNA: TGTGCCAGCAGCCCACAGTCGCGCGATTCGAATTCACCCCTCCACTTT. Translated, it gives CASSPQSRDSNSPLHF.

Many counts were recorded for this clonotype. This chain uses TRBV12-5 with TRBJ1-1, with no clear D. V was pared by 1 base and J by 4 bases, with 13 bases between. The CDR3 totals 15 residues. CDR1 is LGHNT and CDR2 is FRNRAP in the germline V gene. CDR3 residues: CASGLDGREGTEAFF. The CDR3 coding sequence is TGTGCTAGTGGTTTGGACGGACGGGAGGGCACTGAAGCTTTCTTT.

This clonotype was recorded many times. V and J are TRBV29-1 and TRBJ1-2; D is unclear. This CDR3 is 14 amino acids long. Trimming stripped 1 base from V and 0 bases from J, with 9 bases between. From germline, CDR1 is SQVTM and CDR2 ANQGSEA. CDR3 nucleotide sequence: TGCAGCGTTGAAGCCTCAGGCTCTAACTATGGCTACACCTTC. Encoded protein: CSVEASGSNYGYTF.

In this sample, this clonotype turned up many times. This chain connects TRBV7-9 to TRBJ2-7; a possible D gene is TRBD2 (6 bases). This CDR3 is 13 amino acids long. Germline V lookup: CDR1 SEHNR, CDR2 FQNEAQ (reference sequence). Trimming removed 2 bases at V and 6 bases at J, with 11 bases between. The CDR3 spells CASSLRTTGEQYF. The CDR3 DNA follows: TGTGCCAGCAGCTTAAGGACTACTGGCGAGCAGTACTTC.

This clonotype has at least ten counts. V is TRBV9 and J is TRBJ1-2; 7 nucleotides match TRBD1. The CDR3 loop spans 15 amino acids. In germline, CDR1 is SGDLS, CDR2 YYNGEE. The junction had 5 bases not matched to a gene; V was cut back by 3 bases and J by 0 bases. The CDR3 loop reads CASSDRTGTNYGYTF. The CDR3 DNA reads as TGTGCCAGCAGCGACCGGACAGGAACTAACTATGGCTACACCTTC.

This clonotype appeared many times. The chain carries TRBV2 and TRBJ2-5, with TRBD2 identical over 13 bases. This CDR3 contains 15 residues. The V segment lost 4 bases and the J segment 5 bases; nucleotides outside the gene matches: 4. Germline V gene lookup returns CDR1 SNHLY and CDR2 FYNNEI. The CDR3 here is CASSGTSGGRETQYF. CDR3 nucleotides: TGTGCCAGCAGTGGGACTAGCGGGGGCCGCGAGACCCAGTACTTC.

The V gene is TRBV6-1, the J gene TRBJ1-2; the D gene is possibly TRBD1 (5 bases). Trimming pared 5 bases from V and 5 bases from J, leaving 12 bases between. Germline V lookup: CDR1 MNHNS, CDR2 SASEGT. The CDR3 runs 13 residues. The CDR3 sequence is CASSTGTEYGYTF. For the CDR3, the DNA is TGTGCCAGCAGTACCGGGACGGAGTATGGCTACACCTTC.

This clonotype occurred many times. The rearrangement uses TRBV2 and TRBJ1-2, with D possibly matching TRBD1 (6 bases). The ends were cut back, 0 bases at V and 2 bases at J, with 16 bases in the middle. The CDR3 length is 17 residues. Looked up from germline, CDR1 is SNHLY and CDR2 is FYNNEI. CDR3 in amino acids: CASSEAGRAQGNYGYTF. The CDR3 nucleotides read TGTGCCAGCAGTGAAGCAGGCCGGGCCCAGGGGAACTATGGCTACACCTTC.

This clonotype was observed at least ten times. Germline and junction disagree at one end, which may indicate a read error. This rearrangement joins TRBV12-3 or TRBV12-4 to TRBJ2-5, with TRBD1 identical over 7 bases. The CDR3 runs 16 residues. The DNA of the CDR3 is TGTGCCAGCAGTACCCAATTCGACAGGGACCACGAGACCCAGTACTTC. Translation: CASSTQFDRDHETQYF.

At least ten counts were recorded for this clonotype. The chain has TRBV19 and TRBJ1-1, with D perhaps matching TRBD1 (6 bases). Germline assignment: CDR1 LNHDA and CDR2 SQIVND (reference sequence). Trimming removed 9 bases from V and 5 bases from J, with 16 bases in between. This CDR3 has 13 amino acids. For the CDR3, the DNA is TGTGCCAGCAAGACAGGCCGTGTGACTGAAGCTTTCTTT. It encodes CASKTGRVTEAFF.

In this sample, this clonotype turned up many times. A junction end diverges from the germline sequence, so it may reflect a read error. The chain recombines TRBV18 with TRBJ1-1; TRBD1 agrees at 12 bases. CDR1 KGHSH and CDR2 LQKENI come from the germline V gene. This CDR3 has 14 amino acids. Written as DNA, the CDR3 is TGTGCCAGCTCACCGGGGACAGGGGGCACTGAAGCTCTCTTT. Its protein product is CASSPGTGGTEALF.

The CDR3 protein is CASSVPPNRIEAFF. The CDR3 DNA reads as TGTGCCAGCAGTGTACCTCCTAACAGAATTGAAGCTTTCTTT. V is TRBV6-1 and J is TRBJ1-1; D is unclear. V lost 4 bases, J lost 7 bases, and 16 bases lay in between. The length of the CDR3 is 14 residues. Germline values: CDR1 MNHNS, CDR2 SASEGT.

CDR3 sequence: CSARRQGDEKLFF. DNA for the CDR3: TGCAGTGCTAGAAGACAGGGAGATGAAAAACTGTTTTTT. This chain joins TRBV20-1 and TRBJ1-4; TRBD1 aligns across 7 bases. V lost 2 bases to trimming and J lost 6 bases; unmatched junction nucleotides: 3. The V gene's germline CDR1 is DFQATT and CDR2 SNEGSKA (reference sequence). The CDR3 sequence is 13 residues long.

This clonotype came up a few times. The chain couples TRBV6-5 to TRBJ1-1; D uncertain. The germline V and J ends were trimmed by 0 bases and 4 bases, with 12 bases remaining between them. This CDR3 is built from 15 residues. CDR1 is MNHEY and CDR2 is SVGAGI in the germline V gene. The CDR3 region is CASSYSSSGGTEAFF. The CDR3 DNA is TGTGCCAGCAGTTACTCGTCTAGCGGAGGCACTGAAGCTTTCTTT.

The chain couples TRBV28 to TRBJ2-4; weak D call: TRBD2 (6 bases). The CDR3 has 15 residues. Germline V lookup: CDR1 MDHEN, CDR2 SYDVKM. Trimming took 4 bases from V and 0 from J, leaving 10 bases between them. CDR3 sequence (DNA): TGTGCCAGCAGTTCCCGGGGGTTAGCCAAAAACATTCAGTACTTC. Translating gives CASSSRGLAKNIQYF.